The clone carrying this T cell receptor beta chain was seen repeatedly, ten times or more. This sample stems from a study of blood T cell repertoires in COVID-19. Study-level information: The samples span acute and convalescent COVID-19 from the United States, Italy and Spain. T cells, B-cell-depleted T cells, or PBMCs supplied cDNA or gDNA.

Methods used by the authors: Amplification of reference gene primers provided the estimated nucleated cell counts. TCRdb's copy holds only in-frame clones and misses some; the assay was immunoSEQ multiplex PCR. That table supplies the V and J calls and clone size; D and trimming were determined from the DNA. The repertoire holds 100,000 to 150,000 clones, with roughly 74% as singletons. CDR1 and CDR2 from the germline V gene are SGHDT and YYEEEE. This CDR3 region has 15 residues. V shed 4 bases, J shed 2 bases, and the junction held 9 bases outside the gene matches. The origin of this receptor is a man aged 55 to 70 with acute or convalescent COVID-19. The V call is TRBV5-6, the J call TRBJ2-7; the match to TRBD1 covers 7 bases. The sample was peripheral blood. The CDR3 DNA reads TGTGCCAGCAGCCCCCCGGGGACAGCGACCTACGAGCAGTACTTC. This codes for CASSPPGTATYEQYF.